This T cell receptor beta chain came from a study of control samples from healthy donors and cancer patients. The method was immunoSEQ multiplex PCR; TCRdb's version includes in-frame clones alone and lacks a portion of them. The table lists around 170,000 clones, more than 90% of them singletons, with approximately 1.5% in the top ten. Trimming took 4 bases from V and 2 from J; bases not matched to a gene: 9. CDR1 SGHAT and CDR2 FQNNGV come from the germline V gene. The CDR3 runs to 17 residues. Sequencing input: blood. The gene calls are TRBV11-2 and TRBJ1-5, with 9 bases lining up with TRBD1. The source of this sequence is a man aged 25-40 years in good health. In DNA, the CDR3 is TGTGCCAGCAGCTCCGGGACAGGGAAGAGAGGCAATCAGCCCCAGCATTTT. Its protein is CASSSGTGKRGNQPQHF. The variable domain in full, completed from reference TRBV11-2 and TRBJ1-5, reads EAGVAQSPRYKIIEKRQSVAFWCNPISGHATLYWYQQILGQGPKLLIQFQNNGVVDDSQLPKDRFSAERLKGVDSTLKIQPAKLEDSAVYLCASSSGTGKRGNQPQHFGDGTRLSIL.